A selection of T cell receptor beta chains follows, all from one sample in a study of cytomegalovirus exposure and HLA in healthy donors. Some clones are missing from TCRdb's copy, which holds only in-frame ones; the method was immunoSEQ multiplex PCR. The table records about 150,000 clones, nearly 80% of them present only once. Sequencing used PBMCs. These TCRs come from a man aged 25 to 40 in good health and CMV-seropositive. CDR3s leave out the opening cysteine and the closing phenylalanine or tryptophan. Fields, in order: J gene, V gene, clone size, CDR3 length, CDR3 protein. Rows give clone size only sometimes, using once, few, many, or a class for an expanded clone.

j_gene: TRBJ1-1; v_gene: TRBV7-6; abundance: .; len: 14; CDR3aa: ASSPRPGQMNTEAF
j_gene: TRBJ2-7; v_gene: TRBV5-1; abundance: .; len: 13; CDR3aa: ASSKGLAISWEQY
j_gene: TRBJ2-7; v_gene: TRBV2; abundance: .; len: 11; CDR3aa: ASSEDRGWEQY
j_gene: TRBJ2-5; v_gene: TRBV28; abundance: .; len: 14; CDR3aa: ASSLVGAGGEETQY
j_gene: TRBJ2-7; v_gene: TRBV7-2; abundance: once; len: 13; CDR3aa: ASSLAPGLNYEQY
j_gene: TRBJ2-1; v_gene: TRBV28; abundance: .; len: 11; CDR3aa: ASNSGSYNEQF
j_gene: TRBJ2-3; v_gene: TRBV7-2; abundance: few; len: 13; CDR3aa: ASAPGLPGTDTQY
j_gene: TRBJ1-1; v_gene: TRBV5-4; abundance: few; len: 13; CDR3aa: ASSLTTGANTEAF
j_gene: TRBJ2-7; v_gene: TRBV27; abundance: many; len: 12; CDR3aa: ASSPTGGGYEQY
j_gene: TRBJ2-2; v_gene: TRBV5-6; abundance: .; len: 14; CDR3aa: ASSLGVADNTGELF
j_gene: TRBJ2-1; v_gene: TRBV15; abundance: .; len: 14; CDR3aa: ATSTYRDRVDNEQF
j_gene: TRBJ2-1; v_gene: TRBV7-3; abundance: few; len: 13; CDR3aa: ASSSQPGSSEKQF
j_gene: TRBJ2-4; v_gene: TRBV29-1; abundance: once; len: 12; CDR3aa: SVGPAGGGNIQY
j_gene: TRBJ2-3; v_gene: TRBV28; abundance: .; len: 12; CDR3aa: ASRGTSKTDTQY
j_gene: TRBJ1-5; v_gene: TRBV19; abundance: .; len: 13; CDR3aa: ASSQGRGSNQPQH
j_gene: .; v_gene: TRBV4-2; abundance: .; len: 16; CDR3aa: ASSQDSSGSASSYEQY
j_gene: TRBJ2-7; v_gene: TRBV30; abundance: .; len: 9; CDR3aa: ACGGGIQQY
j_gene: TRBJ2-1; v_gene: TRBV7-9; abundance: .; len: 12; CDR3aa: ASRVTGPGDEQF
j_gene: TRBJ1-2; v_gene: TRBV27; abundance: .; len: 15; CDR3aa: AGGGLHRGRANYGYT
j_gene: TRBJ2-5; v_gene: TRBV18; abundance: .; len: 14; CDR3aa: ASSPELAGGQETQY
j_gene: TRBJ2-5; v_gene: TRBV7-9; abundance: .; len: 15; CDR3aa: ASSLEAGGWFEETQY
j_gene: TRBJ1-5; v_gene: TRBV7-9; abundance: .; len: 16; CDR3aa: ASSQEPDRGVGNQPQH
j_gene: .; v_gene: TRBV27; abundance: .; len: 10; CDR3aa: ASSPTGYEQY
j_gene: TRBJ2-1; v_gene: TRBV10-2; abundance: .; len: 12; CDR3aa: ASSFSGRANGQF
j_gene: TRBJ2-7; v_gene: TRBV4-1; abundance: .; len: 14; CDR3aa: ASSHTPAGRSYEQY
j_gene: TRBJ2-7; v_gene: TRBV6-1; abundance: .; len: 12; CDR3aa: ASNPLAGSYEQY
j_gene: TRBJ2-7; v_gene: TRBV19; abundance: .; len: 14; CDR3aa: ASSILYGQATYEQY
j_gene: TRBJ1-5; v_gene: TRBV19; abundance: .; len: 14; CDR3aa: ASTTSLEGAIQPQH
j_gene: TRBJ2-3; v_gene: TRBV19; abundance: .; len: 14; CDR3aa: ASKGASGRDTDTQY
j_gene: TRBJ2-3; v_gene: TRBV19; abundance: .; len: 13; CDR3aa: ASTLSRVDTDTQY
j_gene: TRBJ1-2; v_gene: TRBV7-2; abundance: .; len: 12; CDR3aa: ASSRGGRVYGYT
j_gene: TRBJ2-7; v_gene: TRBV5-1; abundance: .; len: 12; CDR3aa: ASSPRTGGDEQY
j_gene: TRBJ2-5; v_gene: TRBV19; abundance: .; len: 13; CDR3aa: ASTESRGSEETQY
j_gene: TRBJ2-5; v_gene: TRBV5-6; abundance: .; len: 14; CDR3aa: ASSLGLDRAQETQY
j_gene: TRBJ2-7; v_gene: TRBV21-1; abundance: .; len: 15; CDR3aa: ASSKSKGTSGYYEQY
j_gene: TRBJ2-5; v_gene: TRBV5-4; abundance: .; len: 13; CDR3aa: ASSTGTEYQETQY
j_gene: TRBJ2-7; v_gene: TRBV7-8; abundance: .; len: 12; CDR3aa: ASSLSGRAYEQY
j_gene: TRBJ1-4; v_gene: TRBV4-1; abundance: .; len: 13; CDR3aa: ASSQGNGDNEKLF
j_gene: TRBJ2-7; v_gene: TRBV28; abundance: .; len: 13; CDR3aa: ASSVGLRSSYEQY
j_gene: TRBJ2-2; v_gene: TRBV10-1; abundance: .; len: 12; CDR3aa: ASSQEADTGELF
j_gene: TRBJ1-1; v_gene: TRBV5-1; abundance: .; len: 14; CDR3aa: ASSLSRGLLDTEAF
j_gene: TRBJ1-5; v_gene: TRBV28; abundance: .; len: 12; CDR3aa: ASSTENSNQPQH
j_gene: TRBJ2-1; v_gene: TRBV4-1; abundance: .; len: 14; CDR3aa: ASSHLAGNSYNEQF
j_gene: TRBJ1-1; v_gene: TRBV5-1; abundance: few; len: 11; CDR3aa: ASSLVRNTEAF
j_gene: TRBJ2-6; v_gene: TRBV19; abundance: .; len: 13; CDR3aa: ASSTRGSGANVLT
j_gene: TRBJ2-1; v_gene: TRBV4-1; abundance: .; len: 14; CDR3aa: ASSQDQSGLYNEQF
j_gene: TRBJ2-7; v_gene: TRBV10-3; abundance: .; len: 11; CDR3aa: AISESIVYEQY
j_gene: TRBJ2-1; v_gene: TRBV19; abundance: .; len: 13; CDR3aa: ASRIRLAGDNEQF
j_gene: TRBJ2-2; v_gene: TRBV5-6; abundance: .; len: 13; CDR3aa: ASSLVAGGPGELF
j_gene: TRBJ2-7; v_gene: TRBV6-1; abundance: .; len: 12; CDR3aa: ASSPGNPSAEQY
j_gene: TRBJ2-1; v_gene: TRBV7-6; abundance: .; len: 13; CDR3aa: ASSLLASGDNEQF
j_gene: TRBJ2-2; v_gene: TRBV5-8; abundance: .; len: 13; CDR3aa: ASRPHPAGDGELF
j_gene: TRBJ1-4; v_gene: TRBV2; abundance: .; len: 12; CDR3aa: ASSRDRGREKLF